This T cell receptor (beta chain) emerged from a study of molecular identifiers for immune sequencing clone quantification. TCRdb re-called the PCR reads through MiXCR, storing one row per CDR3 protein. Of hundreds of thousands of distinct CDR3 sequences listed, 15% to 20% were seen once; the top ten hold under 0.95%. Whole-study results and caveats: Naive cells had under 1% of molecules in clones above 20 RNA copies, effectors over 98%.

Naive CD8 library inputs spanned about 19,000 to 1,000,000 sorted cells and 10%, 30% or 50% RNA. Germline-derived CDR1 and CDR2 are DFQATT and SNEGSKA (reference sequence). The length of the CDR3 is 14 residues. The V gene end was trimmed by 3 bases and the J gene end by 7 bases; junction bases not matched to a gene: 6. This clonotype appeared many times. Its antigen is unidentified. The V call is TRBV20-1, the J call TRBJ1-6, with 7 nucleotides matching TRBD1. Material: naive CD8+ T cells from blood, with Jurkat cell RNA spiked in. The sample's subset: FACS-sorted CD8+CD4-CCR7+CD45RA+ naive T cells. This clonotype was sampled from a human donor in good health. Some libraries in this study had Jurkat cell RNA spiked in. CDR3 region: CSASRDRGNSPLHF. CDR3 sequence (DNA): TGCAGTGCTAGTCGGGACAGAGGCAATTCACCCCTCCACTTT.